This TCR beta chain is from a study of T cells in Graves' hyperthyroidism and ophthalmopathy (dated by TCRdb to the late 2010s). About the full investigation: Peripheral blood was sampled at the time of initial diagnosis, prior to any treatment. According to the paper, TCR Vbeta CDR3 sequencing was carried out on roughly 130 peripheral blood samples, which came from about 45 ophthalmopathy, under 85 hyperthyroidism and some 17 progressor patients. The approximately 100 discovery patients were randomly split 7:3 into training and test sets. Prospective prediction of ophthalmopathy was tested in an independent validation cohort of 18 to 20 hyperthyroidism patients and roughly 16 patients who later progressed to ophthalmopathy. TCR V-J signatures able to tell the groups apart were searched for in a discovery cohort of 100 patients, of whom 40 to 45 had Graves' ophthalmopathy and under 65 had stable Graves' hyperthyroidism. Once sampling was done, hyperthyroidism patients were given methimazole at a starting dose of 30 mg daily, whereas ophthalmopathy patients were given high-dose intravenous methylprednisolone. In addition, the study compared T-cell repertoires in thyroid tissue and in blood from roughly 6 Graves' hyperthyroidism patients. What the work shows at the level of the full study, not this receptor alone: Most expanded thyroid clonotypes (frequency above 0.001) were also found in blood, which suggests that blood repertoires may mirror thyroid immune responses. In cross-validation, a model built on a 13 V-J signature told ophthalmopathy apart from stable hyperthyroidism with roughly 87% sensitivity and roughly 81% specificity, and in testing the same model reached 80%/75%. In validation, the model predicted progression to ophthalmopathy a median of roughly 6.2 months before onset, with roughly 70% sensitivity and almost 75% specificity. Sample size was not statistically predetermined, and investigators were not blinded to group allocation.

The count of this clonotype is one. Its antigen remains undetermined. Base qualities were left out, and no much larger clone turns up one base away. One read offers little support. From the cysteine up to the phenylalanine, the CDR3 has a length of 15 residues. The kept DNA is CDR3 alone, 45 bases in frame from the first base. The junction shows trimming of 1 base on V and 15 bases on J, plus 22 bases between the germline ends. Reading the germline V gene gives CDR1 MNHNS and CDR2 SASEGT. The TCR beta CDR3 regions were amplified from the RNA transcripts. The TCR CDR3 was subjected to a first round of RT-PCR using the HTBI primer set and the Qiagen OneStep RT-PCR kit. Libraries were constructed in a second round of multiplex PCR, after which size selection and purification were performed. Paired-end sequencing of the libraries was performed with 100 bp reads on an Illumina HiSeq2000. The source study handled its data this way. SOAPnuke was used to process the raw data, with reads discarded if the reads contained adapters or uncalled bases, had a mean Phred below 15, or lacked an exact constant-primer or identifier match. COPE v1.2.5 was used to merge the high-quality paired reads, and each unique nucleotide sequence was defined as a clonotype. Clonotypes were aligned to IMGT TRBV, TRBD and TRBJ reference segments using MiTCR v1.1. Analysis was restricted to V-J combinations with a frequency above 0.0001, which covered roughly 99% of repertoires. A TCS score was defined as the ratio between F50 (clonal expansion) and ExV (chaos), using BLOSUM62-based TCRdist between CDR3 peptides within each V-J. Welch's t-statistics and random forest reduced roughly 500 V-J features to around 14, which were used in a naive Bayes classifier (R e1071). TCRdb cleaned the public reads at Q25 with fastp, built clones with MiXCR and kept in-frame beta chains. Entries that share a CDR3 protein sequence are merged under the most common genes and DNA. These V and J calls derive from TCRdb rather than the authors' analysis. The sample table contains about 370,000 distinct CDR3 sequences; only one count was recorded for 12% to 15% of them. Clones ranked in the top ten supply roughly a fifth of the sample.

Ophthalmopathy patients had moderately to severely active disease, Clinical Activity Score of at least 3, NOSPECS grade of at least 4, and duration under 3 months. Exclusion was applied to patients with uncontrolled infections, other autoimmune diseases, pregnancy or lactation. Diagnoses were based on clinical symptoms, serum thyroxine and TRAb, thyroid ultrasound and orbital computed tomography. Ficoll-Paque density gradient centrifugation was used to isolate PBMCs from around 10 ml of fresh peripheral blood. Total RNA was extracted with Trizol reagent, and quality was checked on an Agilent 2100 Bioanalyzer.

The TCR was taken from a woman aged 60-75 years with Graves' ophthalmopathy. The specimen was blood. This receptor chain uses TRBV6-1 and TRBJ2-1, with TRBD2 tentatively as D gene (5 bases match). The base sequence is TGTGCCAGCAGTGAAGGGCCTTGGGTAGGCGGGTCAGGGTTCTTC. This translates into CASSEGPWVGGSGFF.